This T cell receptor (beta chain) originates from a study of cytomegalovirus exposure and HLA in healthy donors. This clone was counted a few times. The antigen is not known. Study findings and constraints: Certain sequence variants were highly shared and formed a cluster, and this cluster was likely a sequencing artifact. Later on, an analysis found that several of the most significant clusters appeared to be linked to common viral pathogens, which included parvovirus B19.

Germline V CDR1 and CDR2: LGHNA, YSLEER. The CDR3 has 16 amino acids. With V trimmed by 0 bases and J by 4 bases, 6 bases remained unmatched. The PCR was carried out with 60 Vbeta primers and 13 Jbeta primers. Original processing notes: Unique TCR beta chains totaled some 80 million in a later count, with around 10 million of them shared. Clones were sequenced by immunoSEQ multiplex PCR, and TCRdb holds only the in-frame ones, with some missing. For V, J and clone size, that table is used; D and trimming come from the DNA. In the table there are fewer than 200,000 clones, about 75% of which are singletons.

The source material was PBMCs. This TCR was sampled from a female donor in good health and CMV-seronegative. This sequence joins TRBV4-3 and TRBJ2-1, with 7 bases lining up with TRBD2. The chain's CDR3 is CASSQDRASGYNEQFF. The DNA of the CDR3 is TGCGCCAGCAGCCAAGATAGGGCTAGCGGATACAATGAGCAGTTCTTC.